The sequence of this T cell receptor (beta chain) was determined in a study of OX40 agonist ivuxolimab in advanced cancers. Findings and limits, study-wide: The CD4+ and CD8+ T cells in the blood had expanded clonally by week 6 at 0.1 to 3.0 mg/kg. The study did not work out the antigen specificity of the expanded peripheral T cells. More expanded clones were found, on average, in CD8+ than in CD4+ T cells.

Blood sampling was done at baseline, cycle 4 day 1, and cycle 7 day 1. V was clipped by 2 bases and J by 6 bases, with 15 bases between them. The CDR3 consists of 15 residues. Germline V gene lookup returns CDR1 KGHSH and CDR2 LQKENI. In regard to this clone: Its antigen is unknown.

Generated by immunoSEQ multiplex PCR, the TCRdb table keeps only in-frame clones and is missing some. The sample has 100,000 or so clones, more than 75% seen once. The specimen was CD4+ or CD8+ T cells sorted from blood, collected in a trial of the OX40 agonist ivuxolimab. V usage is TRBV18 and J usage is TRBJ2-3, with D perhaps matching TRBD1 (6 bases). The TCR originated in an adult with an advanced solid tumor such as melanoma, head and neck, liver or kidney cancer. CDR3 nucleotides: TGTGCCAGCTCACCAAACTCAGGGGAAAGCGATACGCAGTATTTT. Translating it yields CASSPNSGESDTQYF.